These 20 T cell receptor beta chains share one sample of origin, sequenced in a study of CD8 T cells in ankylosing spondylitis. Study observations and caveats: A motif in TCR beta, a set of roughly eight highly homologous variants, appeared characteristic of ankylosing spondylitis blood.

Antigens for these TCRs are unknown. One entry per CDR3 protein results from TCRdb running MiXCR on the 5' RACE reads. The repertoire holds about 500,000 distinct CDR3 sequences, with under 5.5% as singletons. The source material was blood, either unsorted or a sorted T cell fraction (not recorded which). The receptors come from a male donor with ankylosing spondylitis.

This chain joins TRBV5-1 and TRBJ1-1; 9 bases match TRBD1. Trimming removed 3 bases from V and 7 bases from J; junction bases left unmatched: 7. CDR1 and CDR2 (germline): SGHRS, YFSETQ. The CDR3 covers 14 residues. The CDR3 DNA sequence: TGCGCCAGCAGCTCGGGACAGGGACTCCTTGAAGCTTTCTTT. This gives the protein CASSSGQGLLEAFF.

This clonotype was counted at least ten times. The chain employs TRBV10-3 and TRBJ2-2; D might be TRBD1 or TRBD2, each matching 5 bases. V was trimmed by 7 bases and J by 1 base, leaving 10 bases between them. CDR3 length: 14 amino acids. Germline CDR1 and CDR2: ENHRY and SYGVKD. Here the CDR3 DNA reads TGTGCCATCACCCCGGGACGGAACACCGGGGAGCTGTTTTTT. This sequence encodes CAITPGRNTGELFF.

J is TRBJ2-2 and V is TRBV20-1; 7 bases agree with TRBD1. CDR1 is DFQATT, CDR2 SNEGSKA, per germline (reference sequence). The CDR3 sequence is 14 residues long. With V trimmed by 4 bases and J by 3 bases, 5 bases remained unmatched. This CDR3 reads CSATLGTDTGELFF. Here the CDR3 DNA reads TGCAGTGCTACCTTGGGGACAGACACCGGGGAGCTGTTTTTT.

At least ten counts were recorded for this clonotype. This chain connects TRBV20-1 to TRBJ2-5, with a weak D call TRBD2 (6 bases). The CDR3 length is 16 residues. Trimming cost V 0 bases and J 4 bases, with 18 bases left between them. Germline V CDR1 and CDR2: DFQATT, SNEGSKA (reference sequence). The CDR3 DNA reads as TGCAGTGCTAGAGAAAGGAGGGGCCTTATACGAGAGACCCAGTACTTC. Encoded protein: CSARERRGLIRETQYF.

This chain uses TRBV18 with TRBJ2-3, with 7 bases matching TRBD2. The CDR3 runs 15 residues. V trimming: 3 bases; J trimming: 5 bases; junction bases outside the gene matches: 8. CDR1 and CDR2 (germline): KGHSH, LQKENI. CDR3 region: CASSPDNTGGDTQYF. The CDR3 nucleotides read TGTGCCAGCTCACCCGACAATACGGGGGGAGATACGCAGTATTTT. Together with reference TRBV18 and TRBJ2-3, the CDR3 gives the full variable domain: NAGVMQNPRHLVRRRGQEARLRCSPMKGHSHVYWYRQLPEEGLKFMVYLQKENIIDESGMPKERFSAEFPKEGPSILRIQQVVRGDSAAYFCASSPDNTGGDTQYFGPGTRLTVL.

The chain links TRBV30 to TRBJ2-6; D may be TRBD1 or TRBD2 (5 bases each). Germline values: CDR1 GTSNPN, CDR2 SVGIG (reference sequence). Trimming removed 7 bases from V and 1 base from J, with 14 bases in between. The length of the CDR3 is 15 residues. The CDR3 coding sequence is TGTGCCTCAGACCGGGGACCGTCTGGGGCCAACGTCCTGACTTTC. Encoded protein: CASDRGPSGANVLTF.

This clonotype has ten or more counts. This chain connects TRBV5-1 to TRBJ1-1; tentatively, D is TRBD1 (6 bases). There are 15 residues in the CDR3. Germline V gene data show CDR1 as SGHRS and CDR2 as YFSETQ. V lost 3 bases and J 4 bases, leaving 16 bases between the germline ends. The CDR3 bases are TGCGCCAGCAGCTGGAACAGGGCTCGGGGCACTGAAGCTTTCTTT. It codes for CASSWNRARGTEAFF.

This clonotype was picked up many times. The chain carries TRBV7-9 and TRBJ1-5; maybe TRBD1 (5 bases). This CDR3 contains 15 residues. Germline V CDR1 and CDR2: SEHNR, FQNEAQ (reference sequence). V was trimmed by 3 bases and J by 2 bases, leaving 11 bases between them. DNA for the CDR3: TGTGCCAGCAGCTTTGGGGGAATGGGCAATCAGCCCCAGCATTTT. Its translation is CASSFGGMGNQPQHF.

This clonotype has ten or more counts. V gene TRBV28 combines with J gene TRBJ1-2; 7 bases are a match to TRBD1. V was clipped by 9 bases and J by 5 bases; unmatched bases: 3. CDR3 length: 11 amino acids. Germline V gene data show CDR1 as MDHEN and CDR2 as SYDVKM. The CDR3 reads CARDRRYGYTF. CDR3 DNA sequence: TGTGCCAGGGACAGGAGGTATGGCTACACCTTC.

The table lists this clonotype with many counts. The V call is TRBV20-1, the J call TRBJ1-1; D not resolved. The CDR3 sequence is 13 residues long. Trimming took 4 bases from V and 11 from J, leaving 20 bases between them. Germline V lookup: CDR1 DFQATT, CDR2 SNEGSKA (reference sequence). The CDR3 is CSATPEQRISAFF. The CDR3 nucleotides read TGCAGTGCTACCCCGGAGCAGAGAATTTCGGCTTTCTTT.

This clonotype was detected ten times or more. CDR3 protein: CASGGLAGASEQYF. The CDR3 DNA is TGTGCCAGCGGAGGACTAGCGGGAGCGAGCGAGCAGTACTTC. The chain is built from TRBV6-1 and TRBJ2-7, with TRBD2 matching 13 bases. V gave up 8 bases and J gave up 6 bases; unmatched junction bases: 7. This CDR3 is built from 14 residues. Germline assignment: CDR1 MNHNS and CDR2 SASEGT.

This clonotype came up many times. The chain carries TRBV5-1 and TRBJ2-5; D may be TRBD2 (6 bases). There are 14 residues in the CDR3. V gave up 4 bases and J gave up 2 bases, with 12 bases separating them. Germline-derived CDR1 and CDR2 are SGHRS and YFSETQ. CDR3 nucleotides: TGCGCCAGCAGCCCCAGACTAGATCAAGAGACCCAGTACTTC. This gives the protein CASSPRLDQETQYF.

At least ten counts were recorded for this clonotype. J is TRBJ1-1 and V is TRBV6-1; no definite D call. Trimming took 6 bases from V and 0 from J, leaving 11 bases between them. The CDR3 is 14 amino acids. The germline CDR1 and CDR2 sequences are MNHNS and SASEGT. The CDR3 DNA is TGTGCCAGCAGCACCGACACCATGAACACTGAAGCTTTCTTT. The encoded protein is CASSTDTMNTEAFF.

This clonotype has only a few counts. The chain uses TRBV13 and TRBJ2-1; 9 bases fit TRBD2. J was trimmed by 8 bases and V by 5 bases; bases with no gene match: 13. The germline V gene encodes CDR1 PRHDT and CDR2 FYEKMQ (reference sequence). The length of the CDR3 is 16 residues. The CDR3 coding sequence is TGTGCCAGCAGCGCCCGGGGGGCGGGAGGGTTTCATGAGCAGTTCTTC. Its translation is CASSARGAGGFHEQFF.

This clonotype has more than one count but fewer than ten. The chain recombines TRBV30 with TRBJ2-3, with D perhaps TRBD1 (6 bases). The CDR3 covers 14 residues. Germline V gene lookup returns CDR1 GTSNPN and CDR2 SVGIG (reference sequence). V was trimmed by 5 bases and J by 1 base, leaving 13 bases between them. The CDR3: CAWGYRVGTDTQYF. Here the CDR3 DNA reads TGTGCCTGGGGGTACAGGGTGGGCACAGATACGCAGTATTTT. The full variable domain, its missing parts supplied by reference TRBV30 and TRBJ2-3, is SQTIHQWPATLVQPVGSPLSLECTVEGTSNPNLYWYRQAAGRGLQLLFYSVGIGQISSEVPQNLSASRPQDRQFILSSKKLLLSDSGFYLCAWGYRVGTDTQYFGPGTRLTVL.

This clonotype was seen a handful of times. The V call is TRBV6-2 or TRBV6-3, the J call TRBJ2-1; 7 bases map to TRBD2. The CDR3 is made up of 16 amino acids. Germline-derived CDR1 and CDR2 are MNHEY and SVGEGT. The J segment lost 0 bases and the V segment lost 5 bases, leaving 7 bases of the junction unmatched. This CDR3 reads CASSGPGRLSYNEQFF. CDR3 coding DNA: TGTGCCAGCAGTGGCCCCGGGAGGCTCTCCTACAATGAGCAGTTCTTC.

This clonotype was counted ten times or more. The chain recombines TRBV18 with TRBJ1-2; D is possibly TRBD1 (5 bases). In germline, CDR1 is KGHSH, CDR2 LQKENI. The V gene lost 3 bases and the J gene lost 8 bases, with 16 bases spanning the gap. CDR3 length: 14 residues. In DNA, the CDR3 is TGTGCCAGCTCACCCCGGGACCCCTTCCGAGGCTACACCTTC. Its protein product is CASSPRDPFRGYTF.

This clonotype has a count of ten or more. CDR3 bases: TGTGCCAGCAGCTTCCCAGAGGGGGAAACTAATGAAAAACTGTTTTTT. This gives the protein CASSFPEGETNEKLFF. The V and J genes are TRBV7-9 and TRBJ1-4; D is perhaps TRBD1 (6 bases). Trimming shortened V by 3 bases and J by 1 base, and 12 bases separated the two germline ends. Germline V gene data show CDR1 as SEHNR and CDR2 as FQNEAQ (reference sequence). The CDR3 is 16 amino acids.

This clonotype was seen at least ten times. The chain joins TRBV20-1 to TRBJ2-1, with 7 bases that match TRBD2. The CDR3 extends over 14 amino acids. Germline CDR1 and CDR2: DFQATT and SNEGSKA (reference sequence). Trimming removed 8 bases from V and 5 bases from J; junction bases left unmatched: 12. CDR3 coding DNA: TGCAGTCACAACAATCAGCGGGGCAACAATGAGCAGTTCTTC. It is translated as CSHNNQRGNNEQFF.

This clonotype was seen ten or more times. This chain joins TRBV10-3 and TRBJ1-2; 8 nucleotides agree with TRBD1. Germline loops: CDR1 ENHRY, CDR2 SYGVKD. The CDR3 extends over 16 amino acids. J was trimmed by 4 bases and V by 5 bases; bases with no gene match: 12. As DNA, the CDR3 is TGTGCCATCAGTAATCTGAGAGGGACAGGAGCCTATGGCTACACCTTC. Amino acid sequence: CAISNLRGTGAYGYTF.